One and the same sample provided the 27 T cell receptor beta chains below, sequenced in a study of chemoradiotherapy in HPV16-positive cancers. Sequencing was performed with immunoSEQ multiplex PCR; in TCRdb, only in-frame clones are kept and a portion is missing. The sample has tens of thousands of clones; roughly 94% are singletons. Sample collection occurred from a patient who underwent chemoradiotherapy. The receptors stem from a human donor with HPV-associated anogenital cancer.

This clone was counted a few times. This CDR3 is CASSWDRGTYGYTF. CDR3 in DNA: TGTGCCAGCAGCTGGGACAGGGGAACCTATGGCTACACCTTC. The gene calls are TRBV5-4 and TRBJ1-2, with 10 nucleotides matching TRBD1. The V gene end was trimmed by 3 bases and the J gene end by 4 bases; junction bases not matched to a gene: 3. Looked up from germline, CDR1 is SGHNT and CDR2 is YYREEE (reference sequence). There are 14 residues in the CDR3.

V is TRBV4-3 and J is TRBJ1-2, with D perhaps TRBD1 (5 bases). Germline V gene lookup returns CDR1 LGHNA and CDR2 YSLEER. The CDR3 consists of 17 residues. The V and J ends lost 0 bases and 4 bases respectively, with 18 bases between them. CDR3 protein: CASSQEYGQGKVYGYTF. In DNA form, the CDR3 reads TGCGCCAGCAGCCAAGAATACGGCCAGGGCAAAGTCTATGGCTACACCTTC.

The chain couples TRBV6-5 to TRBJ1-5; 7 nucleotides match TRBD1. The J segment lost 5 bases and the V segment lost 5 bases, leaving 3 bases of the junction unmatched. The CDR3 contains 13 residues. Germline loops: CDR1 MNHEY, CDR2 SVGAGI. CDR3 bases: TGTGCCAGCAGTGGGGACAGTTATCAGCCCCAGCATTTT. This gives the protein CASSGDSYQPQHF.

J is TRBJ2-3 and V is TRBV27; 10 bases are shared with TRBD2. The junction had 1 base not matched to a gene; V was cut back by 6 bases and J by 1 base. Germline V gene sequence: CDR1 MNHEY, CDR2 SMNVEV (reference sequence). This CDR3 has 14 amino acids. The CDR3 nucleotides read TGTGCCAGCAGGGGGACTAGCGGCACAGATACGCAGTATTTT. It translates to CASRGTSGTDTQYF.

This clone was counted a single time. The gene calls are TRBV7-8 and TRBJ1-3; no firm D call. Germline assignment: CDR1 SGHVS and CDR2 FQNEAQ. CDR3 length: 18 residues. The germline V and J ends were trimmed by 5 bases and 0 bases, with 20 bases remaining between them. As DNA, the CDR3 is TGTGCCAGCAGCGAGCAAGTCACCCGTCAAAGCTCTGGAAACACCATATATTTT. This gives the protein CASSEQVTRQSSGNTIYF.

This sequence joins TRBV5-1 and TRBJ2-6; D might be TRBD1 (6 bases). Trimming removed 5 bases from V and 0 bases from J, with 18 bases in between. The CDR3 loop spans 18 amino acids. Germline V gives CDR1 SGHRS, CDR2 YFSETQ. The CDR3 nucleotides are TGCGCCAGCAGACCACAGGGCCTATTCAGCTCTGGGGCCAACGTCCTGACTTTC. This encodes CASRPQGLFSSGANVLTF.

The rearrangement links TRBV6-6 to TRBJ1-2, with 11 bases fitting TRBD1. The length of the CDR3 is 16 residues. CDR1 is MNHNY, CDR2 SVGAGI, per germline (reference sequence). The V and J ends lost 6 bases and 5 bases, in that order; junction bases with no gene match: 11. The CDR3 DNA reads TGTGCCAGCAGCCACGGACGGGGACAGGGGGAGTATGGCTACACCTTC. It encodes CASSHGRGQGEYGYTF.

The genes are TRBV27 and TRBJ1-1; weak D call: TRBD1 (6 bases). In germline, CDR1 is MNHEY, CDR2 SMNVEV (reference sequence). Between the trimmed V and J ends, which lost 3 bases and 2 bases, there was a span of 13 bases. The CDR3 consists of 15 residues. DNA for the CDR3: TGTGCCAGCAGTTTTTCCTTACAGGGAAACACTGAAGCTTTCTTT. It codes for CASSFSLQGNTEAFF.

This chain joins TRBV10-1 and TRBJ2-5, with D maybe TRBD2 (6 bases). The germline gives CDR1 WNHNN, CDR2 SYGVQD (reference sequence). V was trimmed by 0 bases and J by 2 bases, leaving 10 bases between them. The CDR3 is 15 residues long. The CDR3 sequence is CASSESGSGQETQYF. The CDR3 region has the DNA TGCGCCAGCAGTGAGTCAGGTAGCGGACAAGAGACCCAGTACTTC.

This chain joins TRBV5-6 and TRBJ1-2; tentative D call: TRBD1 (6 bases). The CDR3 loop spans 14 amino acids. CDR1 and CDR2 from the germline V gene are SGHDT and YYEEEE. The germline V and J ends were trimmed by 1 base and 6 bases, with 13 bases remaining between them. CDR3 protein: CASSLPRRTDGYTF. The CDR3 DNA reads as TGTGCCAGCAGCTTGCCCAGACGGACAGATGGCTACACCTTC. Combining the CDR3 with reference TRBV5-6 and TRBJ1-2 gives the whole variable domain DAGVTQSPTHLIKTRGQQVTLRCSPKSGHDTVSWYQQALGQGPQFIFQYYEEEERQRGNFPDRFSGHQFPNYSSELNVNALLLGDSALYLCASSLPRRTDGYTFGSGTRLTVV.

V gene TRBV19 combines with J gene TRBJ1-1, with D perhaps TRBD1 (6 bases). Per germline, CDR1 LNHDA and CDR2 SQIVND (reference sequence). Trimming stripped 5 bases from V and 3 bases from J, with 16 bases between. The CDR3 is 15 amino acids. The CDR3 region has the DNA TGTGCCAGTAGTCTCGGGGGCGCGGAAGACACTGAAGCTTTCTTT. Protein: CASSLGGAEDTEAFF.

The chain couples TRBV7-6 to TRBJ1-3; D not certain. V shed 3 bases and J shed 0 bases, with 9 bases lying between them. CDR1 and CDR2 (germline): SGHVS, FNYEAQ. This CDR3 contains 15 residues. This chain's CDR3 is CASSFRPSSGNTIYF. The CDR3 nucleotides are TGTGCCAGCAGCTTCCGCCCATCCTCTGGAAACACCATATATTTT.

The chain joins TRBV7-2 to TRBJ1-3; no firm D call. From germline, CDR1 is SGHTA and CDR2 FQGNSA. The CDR3 extends over 14 amino acids. V was pared by 2 bases and J by 0 bases, with 5 bases between. The CDR3 region is CASSLWISGNTIYF. CDR3 nucleotide sequence: TGTGCCAGCAGCTTATGGATCTCTGGAAACACCATATATTTT.

The CDR3 spells CASSLSGKGEETQYF. CDR3 in DNA: TGTGCCAGCAGTTTATCAGGGAAGGGAGAAGAGACCCAGTACTTC. The chain uses TRBV28 and TRBJ2-5, with D perhaps being TRBD1 or TRBD2 (5 bases each). The CDR3 is 15 amino acids. V was cut by 1 base and J by 3 bases, with 12 bases left in between. The germline CDR1 and CDR2 sequences are MDHEN and SYDVKM.

The CDR3 loop is CASSQEGRYNEQFF. As DNA, the CDR3 is TGTGCCAGCAGCCAAGAAGGAAGGTACAATGAGCAGTTCTTC. This chain links TRBV4-2 with TRBJ2-1; no clear D gene. CDR1 LGHNA and CDR2 YNFKEQ come from the germline V gene. CDR3 size: 14 residues. V lost 0 bases to trimming and J lost 4 bases, with 7 bases between them.

This chain links TRBV6-6 with TRBJ1-2; no clear D gene. V lost 2 bases and J lost 2, with 6 bases in between. Germline CDR1 MNHNY, CDR2 SVGAGI (reference sequence). The CDR3 extends over 13 amino acids. CDR3 in DNA: TGTGCCAGCAGTTACGACAACAACTATGGCTACACCTTC. Translating gives CASSYDNNYGYTF.

The chain couples TRBV11-2 to TRBJ2-7, with D uncertain. The germline V gene has CDR1 SGHAT and CDR2 FQNNGV. The CDR3 is 15 amino acids. V was shortened by 0 bases and J by 0 bases, with 9 bases between the two germline ends. CDR3 sequence reads: CASSLEGSSSYEQYF. The DNA for the CDR3 is TGTGCCAGCAGCTTAGAGGGATCCAGCTCCTACGAGCAGTACTTC.

This clone was detected once. CDR3 amino acids: CAWTLGDPPYEQYF. Here the CDR3 DNA reads TGTGCCTGGACGTTAGGGGACCCTCCCTACGAGCAGTACTTC. This chain joins TRBV30 and TRBJ2-7, with D perhaps given as TRBD1 or TRBD2 (5 bases each). The germline V gene encodes CDR1 GTSNPN and CDR2 SVGIG (reference sequence). The CDR3 runs 14 residues. V was clipped by 4 bases and J by 2 bases, with 15 bases between them.

The count of this clone is one. The chain links TRBV5-6 to TRBJ2-7, with a weak D call TRBD2 (5 bases). Germline CDR1 SGHDT, CDR2 YYEEEE. V was clipped by 0 bases and J by 2 bases, with 9 bases between them. This CDR3 spans 14 amino acids. The DNA for the CDR3 is TGTGCCAGCAGCTTGGGACTATTTACCTACGAGCAGTACTTC. This gives the protein CASSLGLFTYEQYF. The full variable domain, with the rest looked up from reference TRBV5-6 and TRBJ2-7, is DAGVTQSPTHLIKTRGQQVTLRCSPKSGHDTVSWYQQALGQGPQFIFQYYEEEERQRGNFPDRFSGHQFPNYSSELNVNALLLGDSALYLCASSLGLFTYEQYFGPGTRLTVT.

The chain uses TRBV10-3 and TRBJ2-5; the D is unclear. Trimming removed 3 bases at V and 0 bases at J, with 5 bases between. The CDR3 sequence is 13 residues long. In germline, CDR1 is ENHRY, CDR2 SYGVKD. The CDR3 bases are TGTGCCATCAGTGATGACTACCAAGAGACCCAGTACTTC. Amino acids: CAISDDYQETQYF.

The rearrangement links TRBV7-2 to TRBJ2-3; TRBD1 matches at 7 bases. The CDR3 spans 14 residues. The J segment lost 3 bases and the V segment lost 4 bases, leaving 4 bases of the junction unmatched. Per germline, CDR1 SGHTA and CDR2 FQGNSA. The CDR3 bases are TGTGCCAGCAGCTCCCGACAGGGTACAGATACGCAGTATTTT. Protein sequence: CASSSRQGTDTQYF.

The chain recombines TRBV5-6 with TRBJ2-5, with D possibly TRBD1 on 5 matching bases. V lost 0 bases and J 4 bases, leaving 13 bases between the germline ends. The length of the CDR3 is 15 residues. Germline V gene sequence: CDR1 SGHDT, CDR2 YYEEEE. The CDR3 sequence is CASSLEGPNSETQYF. For the CDR3, the DNA is TGTGCCAGCAGCTTGGAGGGGCCGAATTCAGAGACCCAGTACTTC.

The J gene is TRBJ2-6, the V gene TRBV5-1; 9 bases are shared with TRBD1. Looked up from germline, CDR1 is SGHRS and CDR2 is YFSETQ. The CDR3 consists of 18 residues. After removal of 0 bases from V and 0 bases from J, the junction contained 4 bases not matched to a gene. CDR3 protein: CASSLAGQGYSGANVLTF. CDR3 in DNA: TGCGCCAGCAGCTTGGCGGGACAGGGTTACTCTGGGGCCAACGTCCTGACTTTC.

The chain links TRBV5-1 to TRBJ1-2, with 8 bases lining up with TRBD1. Looked up from germline, CDR1 is SGHRS and CDR2 is YFSETQ. Trimming took 4 bases from V and 4 from J; bases not matched to a gene: 12. CDR3 length: 16 residues. The CDR3 loop is CASSRSGTGQFYGYTF. In nucleotides, the CDR3 is TGCGCCAGCAGCCGTTCCGGGACAGGCCAGTTCTATGGCTACACCTTC.

V usage is TRBV5-1 and J usage is TRBJ2-7; 8 bases line up with TRBD2. Germline trimming cut 5 bases from V and 4 bases from J; bases unmatched to any gene: 11. Germline assignment: CDR1 SGHRS and CDR2 YFSETQ. This CDR3 spans 15 amino acids. The CDR3 loop reads CASRDPSGSGYEQYF. CDR3 in DNA: TGCGCCAGCAGGGATCCCAGCGGGAGTGGTTACGAGCAGTACTTC.

This rearrangement joins TRBV6-4 to TRBJ1-1; D gene ambiguous. The CDR3 spans 13 residues. Germline-derived CDR1 and CDR2 are MRHNA and SNTAGT. Trimming stripped 5 bases from V and 3 bases from J, with 10 bases between. CDR3 residues: CASSIELHTEAFF. In DNA form, the CDR3 reads TGTGCCAGCAGTATAGAGCTGCACACTGAAGCTTTCTTT.

This chain joins TRBV27 and TRBJ1-2, with D possibly being TRBD1 (5 bases). The CDR3 spans 12 residues. Per germline, CDR1 MNHEY and CDR2 SMNVEV (reference sequence). Trimming pared 0 bases from V and 7 bases from J, leaving 6 bases between. For the CDR3, the DNA is TGTGCCAGCAGTTTATCGGGGGTTGGCTACACCTTC. This gives the protein CASSLSGVGYTF.